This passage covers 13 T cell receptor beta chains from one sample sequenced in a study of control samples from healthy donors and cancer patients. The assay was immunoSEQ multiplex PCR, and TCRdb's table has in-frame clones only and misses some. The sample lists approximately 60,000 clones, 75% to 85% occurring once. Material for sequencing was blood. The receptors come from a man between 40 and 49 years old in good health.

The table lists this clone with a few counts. The DNA for the CDR3 is TGTGCCAGGGGCGGGAAGAACACAGATACGCAGTATTTT. Translation gives CARGGKNTDTQYF. The chain combines TRBV2 with TRBJ2-3; maybe TRBD2 (6 bases). V lost 9 bases and J lost 2, with 12 bases in between. The germline V gene has CDR1 SNHLY and CDR2 FYNNEI. The CDR3 runs to 13 residues.

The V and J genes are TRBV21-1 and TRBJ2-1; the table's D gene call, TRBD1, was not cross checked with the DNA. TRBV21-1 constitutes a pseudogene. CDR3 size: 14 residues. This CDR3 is CARVFGTAYNEQFF. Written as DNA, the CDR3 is TGTGCCAGGGTCTTCGGGACAGCTTACAATGAGCAGTTCTTC.

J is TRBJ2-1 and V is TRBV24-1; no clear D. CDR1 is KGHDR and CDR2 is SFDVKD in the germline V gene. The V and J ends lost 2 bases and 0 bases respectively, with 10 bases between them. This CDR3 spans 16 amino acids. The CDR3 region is CATSDSGPNSYNEQFF. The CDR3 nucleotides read TGTGCCACCAGTGATTCCGGGCCCAACTCCTACAATGAGCAGTTCTTC.

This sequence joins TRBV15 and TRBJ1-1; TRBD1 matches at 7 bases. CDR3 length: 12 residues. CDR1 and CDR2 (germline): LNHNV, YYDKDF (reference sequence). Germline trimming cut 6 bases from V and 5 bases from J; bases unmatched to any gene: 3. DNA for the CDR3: TGTGCCACCAGTCAGGGGGTGACTGAAGCTTTCTTT. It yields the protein CATSQGVTEAFF.

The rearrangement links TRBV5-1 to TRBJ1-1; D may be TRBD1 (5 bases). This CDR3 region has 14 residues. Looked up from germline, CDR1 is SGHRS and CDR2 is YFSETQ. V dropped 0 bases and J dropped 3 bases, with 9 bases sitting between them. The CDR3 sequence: CASSLGQGYTEAFF. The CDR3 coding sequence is TGCGCCAGCAGCTTGGGGCAGGGCTACACTGAAGCTTTCTTT.

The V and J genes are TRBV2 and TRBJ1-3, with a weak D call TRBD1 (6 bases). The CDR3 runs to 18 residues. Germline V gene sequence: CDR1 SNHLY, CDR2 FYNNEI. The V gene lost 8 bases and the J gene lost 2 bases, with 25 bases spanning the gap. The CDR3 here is CASDSPHSGTLPGNTIYF. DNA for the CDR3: TGTGCCAGCGATTCTCCACACTCCGGGACACTTCCTGGAAACACCATATATTTT.

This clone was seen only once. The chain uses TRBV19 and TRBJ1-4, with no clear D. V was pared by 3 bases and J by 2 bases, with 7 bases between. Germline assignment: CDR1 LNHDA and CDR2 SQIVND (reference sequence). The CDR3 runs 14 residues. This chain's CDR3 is CASSIYVTNEKLFF. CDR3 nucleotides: TGTGCCAGTAGTATCTATGTGACTAATGAAAAACTGTTTTTT.

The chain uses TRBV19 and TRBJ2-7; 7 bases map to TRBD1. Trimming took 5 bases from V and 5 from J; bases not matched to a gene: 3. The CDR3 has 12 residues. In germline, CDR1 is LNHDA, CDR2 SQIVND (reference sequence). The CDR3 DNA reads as TGTGCCAGTAGTGACAGGGTGGACGAGCAGTACTTC. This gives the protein CASSDRVDEQYF.

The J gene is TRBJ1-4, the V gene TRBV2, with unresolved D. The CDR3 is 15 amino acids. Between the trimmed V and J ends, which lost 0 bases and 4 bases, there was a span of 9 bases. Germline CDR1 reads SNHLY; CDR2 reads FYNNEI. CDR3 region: CASSEAKGNNEKLFF. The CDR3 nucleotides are TGTGCCAGCAGTGAAGCGAAGGGAAATAATGAAAAACTGTTTTTT.

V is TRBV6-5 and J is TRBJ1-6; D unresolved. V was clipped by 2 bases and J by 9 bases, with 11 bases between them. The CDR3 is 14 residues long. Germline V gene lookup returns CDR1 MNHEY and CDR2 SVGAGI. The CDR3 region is CASSYRGSGSPLHF. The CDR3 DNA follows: TGTGCCAGCAGTTACCGGGGTAGTGGTTCACCCCTCCACTTT.

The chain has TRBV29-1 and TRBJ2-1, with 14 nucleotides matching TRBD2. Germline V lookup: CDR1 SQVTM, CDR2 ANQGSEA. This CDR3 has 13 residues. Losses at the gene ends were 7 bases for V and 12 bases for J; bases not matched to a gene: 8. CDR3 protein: CSGGGLAGDRQFF. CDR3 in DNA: TGCAGCGGGGGGGGACTAGCGGGAGATAGGCAGTTCTTC.

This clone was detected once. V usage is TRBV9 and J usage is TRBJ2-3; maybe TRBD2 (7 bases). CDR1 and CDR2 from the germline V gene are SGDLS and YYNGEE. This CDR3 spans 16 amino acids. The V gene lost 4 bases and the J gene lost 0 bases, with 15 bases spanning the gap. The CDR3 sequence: CASSSGEGGSTDTQYF. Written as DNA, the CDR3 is TGTGCCAGCAGCTCAGGGGAGGGGGGGAGCACAGATACGCAGTATTTT.

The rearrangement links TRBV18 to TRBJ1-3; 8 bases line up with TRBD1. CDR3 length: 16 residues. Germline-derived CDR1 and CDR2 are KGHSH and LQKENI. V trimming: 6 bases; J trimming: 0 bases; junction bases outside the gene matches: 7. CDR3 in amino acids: CASSQGQAASGNTIYF. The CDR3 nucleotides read TGTGCCAGCTCTCAGGGACAGGCTGCCTCTGGAAACACCATATATTTT.